The rows below give T cell receptor beta chains drawn from one sample of a study of blood T cell repertoires in COVID-19. Libraries were prepared by immunoSEQ multiplex PCR; TCRdb keeps only in-frame clonotypes and omits some of them. The sample lists fewer than 200,000 clones, around 90% occurring once. Sample: PBMCs or T cells enriched from blood (not recorded which). The origin of the receptors is a woman aged 18-30 years who had recovered from COVID-19. CDR3s include the opening cysteine and the closing phenylalanine or tryptophan.

V gene | CDR3 protein
TRBV4-1 | CASSPTVAAGSGELFF
TRBV19 | CAGGLGRNQPQHF
TRBV2 | CASSDGTAYGYTF
TRBV6-5 | CASRDATGSYGYTF
TRBV2 | CASSATGSSYNEQFF
TRBV28 | CASSLGGGKLDTQYF
TRBV28 | CASSFSLRGRHTEAFF
TRBV18 | CASSPGLAGFYNEQFF
TRBV10-3 | CAISESRQPNTEAFF
TRBV15 | CATSRNGQVGNTEAFF
TRBV5-1 | CASSLGPGQGSYEQYF
TRBV6-2/TRBV6-3 | CASSYGGAVNEQFF
TRBV12-3/TRBV12-4 | CASSFMGLHGYTF
TRBV28 | CSSTRSVTEAFF
TRBV28 | CASSLLVESDYGYTF
TRBV28 | CASSKLAGAYEQYF
TRBV2 | CASKGAPSYNEQFF
TRBV28 | CASLGTGDYRRHEKLFF
TRBV5-5 | CASSPAGELGQETQYF
TRBV7-7 | CASSPGGVPDYEQYF
TRBV11-2 | CASSLDITGGSSQQYF
TRBV15 | CATSGGVFEQFF
TRBV4-1 | CASSQDLVGSRSYNEQFF
TRBV18 | CASSPNAGLPYEQYF
TRBV6-5 | CASTDNSYEQYF
TRBV5-6 | CASSLSAGSYEQYF
TRBV5-1 | CASSSRDSDNSPLHF
TRBV9 | CASSVEGSGSFGAGELFF
TRBV29-1 | CSVGTSGSGEQYF
TRBV7-8 | CASSLGYSGNTIYF
TRBV18 | CASSPSGVETQYF